The 10 T cell receptor beta chains below were found in one sample sequenced in a study of shared clonotypes between healthy human individuals. TCRdb's copy holds only in-frame clones and misses some; the assay was immunoSEQ multiplex PCR. This table holds 2.3 million or so clones, 85% to 95% found once. Sequencing was performed on naive CD4+ T cells from PBMCs. Subset noted: CD45RA+ positively selected. The receptors were gathered from a young man in good health. Some clones in this sample may be carry-over from other donors' samples.

This clone was recorded only once. V is TRBV27 and J is TRBJ2-3; D may correspond to TRBD1 or TRBD2 (5 bases each). Trimming pared 1 base from V and 6 bases from J, leaving 14 bases between. Germline CDR1 MNHEY, CDR2 SMNVEV (reference sequence). The CDR3 extends over 15 amino acids. CDR3 sequence reads: CASSLLTRDPDTQYF. DNA of the CDR3: TGTGCCAGCAGTTTATTGACAAGGGACCCGGATACGCAGTATTTT.

In regard to this clone: The limits of the CDR3 on the DNA are not certain, so only TCRdb's listed CDR3 is given. The rearrangement joins TRBV21-1 to TRBJ2-3; TRBD1, the D gene given by the table, was not confirmed from the DNA. TRBV21-1 is given as a pseudogene. The CDR3 numbers 17 amino acids, ends counted. The CDR3: CASSKGVAGGSTDTQYF.

The sample holds one count of this clone. Other DNA sequences in the sample encode the same CDR3. The chain has TRBV19 and TRBJ1-2; D remains ambiguous. The CDR3 covers 12 residues. V lost 2 bases to trimming and J lost 7 bases, with 8 bases between them. The germline V gene has CDR1 LNHDA and CDR2 SQIVND (reference sequence). CDR3 nucleotide sequence: TGTGCCAGTAGTATATTGAGTGGTGGCTACACCTTC. Protein product: CASSILSGGYTF.

The V call is TRBV30, the J call TRBJ2-7; the D gene is possibly TRBD1 (6 bases). The CDR3 loop spans 11 amino acids. Trimming took 6 bases from V and 4 from J, leaving 10 bases between them. Looked up from germline, CDR1 is GTSNPN and CDR2 is SVGIG (reference sequence). The CDR3 protein is CACNTGYEQYF. CDR3 coding DNA: TGTGCCTGCAATACAGGGTACGAGCAGTACTTC. The full variable domain, completed using reference TRBV30 and TRBJ2-7, is SQTIHQWPATLVQPVGSPLSLECTVEGTSNPNLYWYRQAAGRGLQLLFYSVGIGQISSEVPQNLSASRPQDRQFILSSKKLLLSDSGFYLCACNTGYEQYFGPGTRLTVT.

The chain is built from TRBV28 and TRBJ1-1; D gene uncertain. Looked up from germline, CDR1 is MDHEN and CDR2 is SYDVKM. This CDR3 spans 12 amino acids. The V end lost 6 bases, the J end lost 8 bases, and 13 bases lay between the germline ends. The CDR3 DNA reads TGTGCCAGCAGGGTCTATGCCTCCGAAGCTTTCTTT. Protein: CASRVYASEAFF. Combining the CDR3 with reference TRBV28 and TRBJ1-1 gives the whole variable domain DVKVTQSSRYLVKRTGEKVFLECVQDMDHENMFWYRQDPGLGLRLIYFSYDVKMKEKGDIPEGYSVSREKKERFSLILESASTNQTSMYLCASRVYASEAFFGQGTRLTVV.

Concerning this clone: Within the sample, other DNA sequences also encode this same CDR3. V is TRBV18 and J is TRBJ1-3, with D unresolved. The CDR3 extends over 15 amino acids. CDR1 KGHSH and CDR2 LQKENI come from the germline V gene. The V end was cut by 1 base, the J end by 0 bases, with 7 bases between. CDR3 DNA sequence: TGTGCCAGCTCACCACTAGGGAGCTCTGGAAACACCATATATTTT. Translation: CASSPLGSSGNTIYF.

V gene TRBV9 combines with J gene TRBJ2-2; D ambiguous. CDR3 length: 13 amino acids. Between the trimmed V and J ends, which lost 0 bases and 4 bases, there was a span of 4 bases. CDR1 and CDR2 (germline): SGDLS, YYNGEE. As DNA, the CDR3 is TGTGCCAGCAGCGTAGAACTCACCGGGGAGCTGTTTTTT. It translates to CASSVELTGELFF.

The rearrangement links TRBV11-2 to TRBJ1-1; D ambiguous. The CDR3 contains 13 residues. The V end lost 5 bases, the J end lost 7 bases, and 14 bases lay between the germline ends. Per germline, CDR1 SGHAT and CDR2 FQNNGV. The CDR3 DNA sequence: TGTGCCAGCAGCCCCCAGATAGACGGTGAAGCTTTCTTT. Translation gives CASSPQIDGEAFF.

The chain is built from TRBV6-6 and TRBJ1-1; 7 nucleotides line up with TRBD1. The J segment lost 5 bases and the V segment lost 0 bases, leaving 6 bases of the junction unmatched. This CDR3 is built from 15 residues. Germline CDR1 MNHNY, CDR2 SVGAGI (reference sequence). This CDR3 is CASSYSGEGATEAFF. CDR3 nucleotides: TGTGCCAGCAGTTACTCGGGGGAGGGGGCTACTGAAGCTTTCTTT.

The rearrangement links TRBV19 to TRBJ2-2; D is perhaps TRBD1 or TRBD2 (7 bases each). The CDR3 contains 14 residues. The V gene lost 7 bases and the J gene lost 3 bases, with 12 bases spanning the gap. Germline CDR1 reads LNHDA; CDR2 reads SQIVND (reference sequence). CDR3 bases: TGTGCCAGTACCAGGGGGGGGCACACCGGGGAGCTGTTTTTT. Translated: CASTRGGHTGELFF.